These 27 T cell receptor beta chains were all obtained from the same sample, sequenced in a study of T cells in Graves' hyperthyroidism and ophthalmopathy (dated 2019 in TCRdb). Libraries were made using multiplex PCR. Data came from an Illumina HiSeq 2000. TCR beta CDR3 regions were amplified from RNA transcripts. For the first round of RT-PCR on the TCR CDR3, the HTBI primer set was used together with the Qiagen OneStep RT-PCR kit. TCRdb cleaned the public reads at Q25 with fastp, built clones with MiXCR and kept in-frame beta chains. Every entry covers one CDR3 protein and lists the most common genes and DNA from its rows. This sample holds 350,000 to 450,000 distinct CDR3 sequences; about 15% were observed only once. 9.5% to 11% of the sample is taken by the ten largest. The sequencing sample was made of blood. The receptors stem from a woman aged 60 to 75 with Graves' hyperthyroidism.

This clonotype was recorded many times. The chain carries TRBV2 and TRBJ1-2; D perhaps matches TRBD1 (6 bases). The germline V and J ends were trimmed by 4 bases and 3 bases, with 12 bases remaining between them. This CDR3 comprises 14 residues. From germline, CDR1 is SNHLY and CDR2 FYNNEI. The CDR3 DNA reads as TGTGCCAGCAGTGGATTAGGGGGTCACTATGGCTACACCTTC. Protein: CASSGLGGHYGYTF.

This clonotype was picked up many times. The genes are TRBV5-1 and TRBJ1-1, with 7 bases fitting TRBD1. The V and J ends lost 3 bases and 8 bases, in that order; junction bases with no gene match: 7. The CDR3 is made up of 13 amino acids. Germline V gene data show CDR1 as SGHRS and CDR2 as YFSETQ. Written as DNA, the CDR3 is TGCGCCAGCAGCTCGACTCCGGGACAGGAAGCTTTCTTT. Encoded protein: CASSSTPGQEAFF.

The chain couples TRBV29-1 to TRBJ2-2; D may be TRBD2 (5 bases). This CDR3 has 12 residues. The ends were cut back, 6 bases at V and 7 bases at J, with 12 bases in the middle. Germline values: CDR1 SQVTM, CDR2 ANQGSEA. The CDR3 nucleotides are TGCAGCGTGGAGGCGTCGGGCGGGGAGCTGTTTTTT. This gives the protein CSVEASGGELFF.

This clonotype occurred many times. J is TRBJ2-1 and V is TRBV19; D not certain. The V end lost 5 bases, the J end lost 5 bases, and 16 bases lay between the germline ends. The CDR3 consists of 15 residues. Germline assignment: CDR1 LNHDA and CDR2 SQIVND (reference sequence). This CDR3 is CASSELRTANNEQFF. The CDR3 region has the DNA TGTGCCAGTAGTGAGTTGAGGACGGCCAACAATGAGCAGTTCTTC. The full variable domain, in which reference TRBV19 and TRBJ2-1 provide the parts outside the CDR3, is DGGITQSPKYLFRKEGQNVTLSCEQNLNHDAMYWYRQDPGQGLRLIYYSQIVNDFQKGDIAEGYSVSREKKESFPLTVTSAQKNPTAFYLCASSELRTANNEQFFGPGTRLTVL.

This clonotype was picked up many times. This chain connects TRBV18 to TRBJ1-1; no clear D gene. Trimming removed 8 bases from V and 8 bases from J, with 27 bases in between. Germline V gene data show CDR1 as KGHSH and CDR2 as LQKENI. The CDR3 covers 16 residues. DNA for the CDR3: TGTGCCAGCCCCCCCAAAGGATCGGACCGGGTCTCAGAAGCTTTCTTT. Translation gives CASPPKGSDRVSEAFF.

About this clonotype: This sequence may be a read error, since a much larger clone differs from it by one base. The V gene is TRBV11-3, the J gene TRBJ2-1; TRBD1 aligns across 12 bases. Germline assignment: CDR1 SGHNT and CDR2 YENEEA. The CDR3 loop spans 16 amino acids. J gave up 10 bases and V 3 bases, and 10 bases lay outside the gene matches. The CDR3 DNA follows: TGTGCCAGCAGCTTGTATGGGGGACAGGGGGCACACGAGCAGTTCTTC. This encodes CASSLYGGQGAHEQFF.

The sample holds many counts of this clonotype. The chain links TRBV7-2 to TRBJ2-7; D may be TRBD1 (6 bases). CDR1 and CDR2 (germline): SGHTA, FQGNSA. This CDR3 has 14 amino acids. The germline V and J ends were trimmed by 6 bases and 4 bases, with 16 bases remaining between them. The CDR3 DNA reads TGTGCCAGCAGGGCGAGGGACACCGGATACGAGCAGTACTTC. Translation gives CASRARDTGYEQYF.

This clonotype appeared many times. The rearrangement uses TRBV7-8 and TRBJ1-5; 8 bases are shared with TRBD1. Germline-derived CDR1 and CDR2 are SGHVS and FQNEAQ. The V and J ends lost 2 bases and 11 bases, in that order; junction bases with no gene match: 14. This CDR3 spans 16 amino acids. DNA for the CDR3: TGTGCCAGCAGCTTATCGTCGGGACAGGATCTTTCAGCCCAGCATTTT. Protein product: CASSLSSGQDLSAQHF.

In this sample, this clonotype turned up many times. The chain has TRBV7-9 and TRBJ2-5, with D possibly matching TRBD2 (7 bases). The ends were cut back, 6 bases at V and 2 bases at J, with 22 bases in the middle. The CDR3 has 17 residues. The germline CDR1 and CDR2 sequences are SEHNR and FQNEAQ (reference sequence). Here the CDR3 reads CASREGGGSGRQETQYF. The CDR3, as DNA: TGTGCCAGCAGAGAGGGGGGGGGTAGCGGGCGACAAGAGACCCAGTACTTC.

This clonotype was detected many times. The chain employs TRBV11-3 and TRBJ2-1; the D gene is possibly TRBD2 (5 bases). There are 13 residues in the CDR3. Deletions cut 3 bases from V and 6 bases from J, with 9 bases between. Germline V gives CDR1 SGHNT, CDR2 YENEEA. The CDR3 reads CASSFRGTNEQFF. The CDR3 DNA follows: TGTGCCAGCAGCTTCCGGGGTACCAATGAGCAGTTCTTC.

There are many counts of this clonotype. The V call is TRBV20-1, the J call TRBJ2-7, with D unclear. Germline V CDR1 and CDR2: DFQATT, SNEGSKA (reference sequence). The V end was cut by 4 bases, the J end by 5 bases, with 18 bases between. The CDR3 covers 14 residues. In DNA, the CDR3 is TGCAGTGCTACCCGTAGAGTAGGGTTCGACGAGCAGTACTTC. Translating gives CSATRRVGFDEQYF.

The V call is TRBV5-1, the J call TRBJ1-1; unclear D gene. Germline lookup yields CDR1 SGHRS and CDR2 YFSETQ. Trimming removed 2 bases from V and 4 bases from J, with 12 bases in between. The CDR3 sequence is 14 residues long. The CDR3 bases are TGCGCCAGCAGCTTATGGACTACGGGCACTGAAGCTTTCTTT. Translating gives CASSLWTTGTEAFF.

This clonotype was seen more than once but under ten times. This chain links TRBV7-9 with TRBJ2-3; 7 bases are shared with TRBD2. Germline lookup yields CDR1 SEHNR and CDR2 FQNEAQ (reference sequence). The length of the CDR3 is 12 residues. With 9 bases clipped from V and 3 bases from J, the junction kept 3 bases outside the gene matches. CDR3 nucleotides: TGTGCCAGTGGACTAGTAACAGATACGCAGTATTTT. Residues: CASGLVTDTQYF.

This clonotype was observed at least ten times. The CDR3, as DNA: TGTGCCAGTCATATGGCGGGGGGCGGTCAGCCCCAGCATTTT. Its translation is CASHMAGGGQPQHF. V usage is TRBV27 and J usage is TRBJ1-5; the D gene is possibly TRBD1 (6 bases). V lost 9 bases, J lost 6 bases, and 18 bases lay in between. Germline lookup yields CDR1 MNHEY and CDR2 SMNVEV (reference sequence). The CDR3 extends over 14 amino acids.

CDR3 amino acids: CASSSRRHNEQFF. DNA for the CDR3: TGTGCCAGCAGCTCCAGAAGACACAATGAGCAGTTCTTC. The chain is built from TRBV7-3 and TRBJ2-1; unclear D gene. Germline V lookup: CDR1 SGHTA, CDR2 FQGTGA. The CDR3 runs 13 residues. V was shortened by 4 bases and J by 5 bases, with 9 bases between the two germline ends.

In its sample, this clonotype was seen many times. The chain uses TRBV3-1 and TRBJ2-1; TRBD2 matches at 9 bases. V lost 3 bases to trimming and J lost 9 bases; unmatched junction nucleotides: 3. CDR3 size: 13 residues. Germline CDR1 is LGHDT and CDR2 is YNNKEL (reference sequence). The CDR3 DNA is TGTGCCAGCAGCCATGGGACTAGCACTGAGCAGTTCTTC. As protein: CASSHGTSTEQFF.

The V call is TRBV6-1, the J call TRBJ1-1, with D possibly matching TRBD1 (5 bases). V was cut by 7 bases and J by 1 base, with 10 bases left in between. CDR3 length: 13 residues. Germline-derived CDR1 and CDR2 are MNHNS and SASEGT. CDR3 protein: CASKKRGNTEAFF. The CDR3 DNA follows: TGTGCCAGCAAAAAGAGGGGGAACACTGAAGCTTTCTTT.

This clonotype was found many times. The CDR3 protein is CASSQERPGLAGSSTDTQYF. As DNA, the CDR3 is TGTGCCAGCAGCCAAGAACGCCCCGGACTAGCGGGTTCTAGCACAGATACGCAGTATTTT. V usage is TRBV3-1 and J usage is TRBJ2-3, with 11 bases identical to TRBD2. The junction had 11 bases not matched to a gene; V was cut back by 0 bases and J by 0 bases. Germline loops: CDR1 LGHDT, CDR2 YNNKEL (reference sequence). The CDR3 is 20 residues long.

This clonotype was seen a handful of times. The rearrangement links TRBV15 to TRBJ2-1, with 8 nucleotides matching TRBD2. Looked up from germline, CDR1 is LNHNV and CDR2 is YYDKDF (reference sequence). CDR3 length: 14 amino acids. J lost 3 bases, V lost 8 bases, and 6 bases had no gene match. The CDR3 DNA is TGTGCCACCGCGCCCGGGACTAGCTACAATGAGCAGTTCTTC. Its protein product is CATAPGTSYNEQFF. The full variable domain, its missing parts supplied by reference TRBV15 and TRBJ2-1, is DAMVIQNPRYQVTQFGKPVTLSCSQTLNHNVMYWYQQKSSQAPKLLFHYYDKDFNNEADTPDNFQSRRPNTSFCFLDIRSPGLGDTAMYLCATAPGTSYNEQFFGPGTRLTVL.

V and J are TRBV28 and TRBJ2-7, with TRBD2 identical over 12 bases. V dropped 6 bases and J dropped 7; count of bases not matched to a gene: 16. This CDR3 spans 17 amino acids. Germline assignment: CDR1 MDHEN and CDR2 SYDVKM. For the CDR3, the DNA is TGTGCCAGCAGCTTTACACCGGGGCTAGCGGGAGGGGGAGAGCAGTACTTC. The encoded protein is CASSFTPGLAGGGEQYF.

This rearrangement joins TRBV19 to TRBJ2-7; tentative D call: TRBD1 (5 bases). CDR1 and CDR2 from the germline V gene are LNHDA and SQIVND (reference sequence). This CDR3 spans 14 amino acids. The ends were cut back, 5 bases at V and 2 bases at J, with 13 bases in the middle. CDR3 DNA: TGTGCCAGTAGTGGGGCCCTTGGGGCCTACGAGCAGTACTTC. It specifies CASSGALGAYEQYF.

This clonotype was observed many times. V gene TRBV7-8 combines with J gene TRBJ2-7, with D possibly matching TRBD2 (6 bases). The CDR3 is made up of 17 amino acids. V lost 1 base to trimming and J lost 7 bases, with 23 bases between them. The V gene's germline CDR1 is SGHVS and CDR2 FQNEAQ. In DNA, the CDR3 is TGTGCCAGCAGCTTAGGAGTAATAGGGCTAGCGCCTTATGAGCAGTACTTC. Its protein product is CASSLGVIGLAPYEQYF.

This clonotype was found a few times. The V call is TRBV5-1, the J call TRBJ2-5; TRBD1 matches at 8 bases. After removal of 3 bases from V and 1 base from J, the junction contained 5 bases not matched to a gene. This CDR3 has 15 residues. Germline V gene data show CDR1 as SGHRS and CDR2 as YFSETQ. In nucleotides, the CDR3 is TGCGCCAGCAGCTGGGGACAGGCGTTCCAAGAGACCCAGTACTTC. It encodes CASSWGQAFQETQYF.

V usage is TRBV7-3 and J usage is TRBJ1-2; D remains unclear. V lost 5 bases to trimming and J lost 6 bases, with 19 bases between them. The germline V gene has CDR1 SGHTA and CDR2 FQGTGA. There are 15 residues in the CDR3. The CDR3 sequence is CASSQDRTSMDGYTF. CDR3 nucleotides: TGTGCCAGCAGCCAAGATCGGACGAGTATGGATGGCTACACCTTC. Drawing the rest from reference TRBV7-3 and TRBJ1-2, the complete variable domain is GAGVSQTPSNKVTEKGKYVELRCDPISGHTALYWYRQSLGQGPEFLIYFQGTGAADDSGLPNDRFFAVRPEGSVSTLKIQRTERGDSAVYLCASSQDRTSMDGYTFGSGTRLTVV.

The J gene is TRBJ2-5, the V gene TRBV19, with 9 bases aligning to TRBD2. The V gene's germline CDR1 is LNHDA and CDR2 SQIVND (reference sequence). This CDR3 contains 16 residues. V lost 6 bases to trimming and J lost 5 bases; unmatched junction nucleotides: 13. CDR3 residues: CASSGGGRARGETQYF. Here the CDR3 DNA reads TGTGCCAGTAGCGGCGGCGGGAGGGCCCGGGGGGAGACCCAGTACTTC.

This clonotype was seen at least ten times. The gene calls are TRBV13 and TRBJ2-1, with 11 bases aligning to TRBD2. CDR1 is PRHDT and CDR2 is FYEKMQ in the germline V gene (reference sequence). This CDR3 contains 17 residues. Unmatched junction bases numbered 6, after V lost 5 bases and J lost 0 bases. The CDR3: CASSPGTSGVSYNEQFF. For the CDR3, the DNA is TGTGCCAGCAGCCCGGGGACTAGCGGTGTCTCCTACAATGAGCAGTTCTTC.

This clonotype occurred many times. The chain links TRBV5-1 to TRBJ2-7; possible D gene TRBD1, 7 bases. Germline CDR1 reads SGHRS; CDR2 reads YFSETQ. This CDR3 is 17 amino acids long. Trimming stripped 5 bases from V and 1 base from J, with 22 bases between. The CDR3 DNA reads as TGCGCCAGCAGTCCTGACTCAGGGGGGATTGGATCCTACGAGCAGTACTTC. It encodes CASSPDSGGIGSYEQYF.